Listed below are T cell receptor beta chains from one sample, sequenced in a study of T cells in Graves' hyperthyroidism and ophthalmopathy. TCRdb independently ran MiXCR on the multiplex PCR reads; one entry per CDR3 protein. The sample consists of 700,000 or so distinct CDR3 sequences, around 13% of them appearing once. Source material: blood. All receptors come from a woman between 50 and 59 years old with Graves' ophthalmopathy. Each CDR3 is given with its conserved first and last residue. Fields, in order: D gene, clone size, J gene, V gene, CDR3 protein, CDR3 DNA. A D gene is named only where the DNA matches it firmly. A row's size may be missing; if present it is once, few, many or a size class.

TRBD1	few	TRBJ1-5	TRBV15	CATSRGDRDDQPQHF	TGTGCCACCAGCAGAGGGGACAGGGATGACCAGCCCCAGCATTTT
TRBD1	many	TRBJ1-1	TRBV20-1	CSASGTGSNTEAFF	TGCAGTGCTAGTGGGACAGGGAGTAACACTGAAGCTTTCTTT
TRBD1	once	TRBJ1-2	TRBV14	CAGSFRGRRGYTF	TGTGCCGGCAGCTTCAGGGGGCGCAGAGGCTACACCTTC
TRBD1	.	TRBJ2-2	TRBV4-2	CASRPTGTGGTGELFF	TGTGCCAGCAGACCTACCGGGACAGGGGGGACCGGGGAGCTGTTTTTT
TRBD2	many	TRBJ2-5	TRBV28	CASSMGLAGLQETQYF	TGTGCCAGCAGTATGGGACTAGCGGGTCTCCAAGAGACCCAGTACTTC
.	many	TRBJ2-1	TRBV28	CASTSTYHYNEQFF	TGTGCCAGCACCTCGACCTACCACTACAATGAGCAGTTCTTC
.	many	TRBJ2-7	TRBV28	CASSFSSRSYEQYF	TGTGCCAGCAGTTTCAGTAGCCGATCCTACGAGCAGTACTTC
TRBD2	many	TRBJ2-1	TRBV28	CASSLPTSGNEQFF	TGTGCCAGCAGTTTACCCACTAGCGGCAATGAGCAGTTCTTC
TRBD2	few	TRBJ2-5	TRBV7-2	CASRGLGLAGVETQYF	TGTGCCAGCAGGGGACTCGGACTAGCGGGAGTAGAGACCCAGTACTTC
.	.	TRBJ1-5	TRBV27	CASSLSQGQRPQHF	TGTGCCAGCAGTTTATCACAGGGTCAGAGACCCCAGCATTTT
.	few	TRBJ2-1	TRBV7-2	CASSLSRALGNEQFF	TGTGCCAGCAGCCTATCTAGGGCCTTAGGGAATGAGCAGTTCTTC
.	many	TRBJ1-2	TRBV29-1	CSVDRVFEQAYGYTF	TGCAGCGTTGATCGGGTCTTCGAGCAGGCCTATGGCTACACCTTC
.	many	TRBJ2-5	TRBV20-1	CSADLGLGYQETQYF	TGCAGTGCAGATCTAGGGTTGGGCTACCAAGAGACCCAGTACTTC
.	.	TRBJ1-3	TRBV12-3/TRBV12-4	CASSPTTVNSGNTIYF	TGTGCCAGCAGTCCTACCACAGTGAATTCTGGAAACACCATATATTTT
TRBD2	many	TRBJ2-5	TRBV5-1	CASSLGPSGRVEETQYF	TGCGCCAGCAGCTTGGGTCCTAGCGGGAGGGTTGAGGAGACCCAGTACTTC
.	.	TRBJ1-1	TRBV18	CASSLSPFQGLMNTEAFF	TGTGCCAGCTCACTATCCCCATTTCAGGGGTTGATGAACACTGAAGCTTTCTTT
TRBD1	few	TRBJ1-1	TRBV5-5	CASSLRGPEALF	TGTGCCAGCAGCTTGAGGGGGCCTGAAGCTCTCTTT
.	many	TRBJ1-4	TRBV11-2	CASSPGRRSNEKLFF	TGTGCCAGCAGCCCCGGGAGACGTTCTAATGAAAAACTGTTTTTT
.	.	TRBJ2-1	TRBV5-1	CASSSLREQFF	TGCGCCAGCAGCTCTTTGCGGGAGCAGTTCTTC
TRBD2	many	TRBJ2-5	TRBV28	CASSFDLAGLQETQYF	TGTGCCAGCAGTTTCGATCTAGCGGGACTCCAAGAGACCCAGTACTTC
.	many	TRBJ1-5	TRBV7-9	CASSLEPSQPQHF	TGTGCCAGCAGCTTAGAACCTTCTCAGCCCCAGCATTTT
TRBD2	many	TRBJ2-1	TRBV11-3	CASSSAAGYNEQFF	TGTGCCAGCAGCTCCGCAGCGGGGTACAATGAGCAGTTCTTC
.	.	TRBJ2-1	TRBV15	CATSRKVGGGAYNEQFF	TGTGCCACCAGCAGAAAGGTGGGTGGGGGAGCCTACAATGAGCAGTTCTTC
TRBD1	many	TRBJ1-6	TRBV20-1	CSALGTANSPLHF	TGCAGTGCCCTCGGGACAGCTAATTCACCCCTCCACTTT
.	.	TRBJ1-5	TRBV20-1	CSAKTDNSNQPQHF	TGCAGTGCTAAGACTGATAATAGCAATCAGCCCCAGCATTTT
TRBD2	many	TRBJ2-1	TRBV11-3	CASSLAGGPSNEQFF	TGTGCCAGCAGTCTAGCGGGAGGGCCCTCAAATGAGCAGTTCTTC
.	few	TRBJ2-1	TRBV19	CASSGLDNEQFF	TGTGCCAGTAGTGGTTTAGACAATGAGCAGTTCTTC
TRBD2	.	TRBJ2-1	TRBV4-2	CASSQDLRGLADYNEQFF	TGTGCCAGCAGCCAAGATTTGAGGGGCCTAGCGGACTACAATGAGCAGTTCTTC
.	few	TRBJ1-2	TRBV6-1	CASSVGFLYGHTF	TGTGCCAGCAGTGTTGGGTTTCTCTATGGCCACACCTTC
.	many	TRBJ1-1	TRBV7-3	CASSLEELNTEAFF	TGTGCCAGCAGCTTAGAGGAGTTGAACACTGAAGCTTTCTTT
TRBD2	.	TRBJ2-1	TRBV9	CASSGRTSEYYNEQFF	TGTGCCAGCAGCGGTCGGACTAGCGAATACTACAATGAGCAGTTCTTC
TRBD1	many	TRBJ2-7	TRBV20-1	CSAPLPGQIYEQYF	TGCAGTGCTCCCCTGCCGGGACAGATATACGAGCAGTACTTC
TRBD1	many	TRBJ2-7	TRBV27	CASSWTGGDEQYF	TGTGCCAGCAGTTGGACAGGGGGCGACGAGCAGTACTTC
TRBD2	.	TRBJ2-7	TRBV9	CASMGRREMDEQYF	TGTGCCAGCATGGGTAGGCGGGAGATGGACGAGCAGTACTTC
TRBD2	few	TRBJ2-1	TRBV20-1	CSARDRTSGSNEQFF	TGCAGTGCTAGAGACAGGACTAGCGGGAGTAATGAGCAGTTCTTC
.	.	TRBJ1-4	TRBV5-1	CASRQSTNEKLFF	TGCGCCAGCCGACAGTCAACTAATGAAAAACTGTTTTTT
.	.	TRBJ2-7	TRBV12-3/TRBV12-4	CASSSLRTPEEQYF	TGTGCCAGCAGTTCGCTCCGGACTCCCGAAGAGCAGTACTTC
.	.	TRBJ2-3	TRBV24-1	CATSRGSSTDTQYF	TGTGCCACCTCACGGGGGTCCTCCACAGATACGCAGTATTTT
TRBD2	.	TRBJ2-1	TRBV28	CASSYSGSNEQFF	TGTGCCAGCAGCTATAGCGGGAGCAATGAGCAGTTCTTC
TRBD2	few	TRBJ2-7	TRBV9	CASSPRSSGSYNEQYF	TGTGCCAGCAGCCCCCGGAGTAGCGGGTCCTACAATGAGCAGTACTTC
.	.	TRBJ2-3	TRBV25-1	CASSDPVDTQYF	TGTGCCAGCAGTGATCCGGTGGATACGCAGTATTTT
TRBD2	many	TRBJ2-1	TRBV20-1	CSAGTTPGNEQFF	TGCAGTGCCGGGACTACCCCCGGCAATGAGCAGTTCTTC
.	few	TRBJ2-7	TRBV19	CASTDGNQPPYEQYF	TGTGCCAGTACCGACGGAAACCAGCCTCCCTACGAGCAGTACTTC
TRBD1	many	TRBJ2-4	TRBV11-2	CASSWTGQGRNIQYF	TGTGCCAGCAGCTGGACGGGACAGGGGAGGAACATTCAGTACTTC
TRBD2	.	TRBJ2-1	TRBV20-1	CSARALRRGLAGGYNEQFF	TGCAGTGCTAGAGCCCTCCGTCGAGGACTAGCGGGAGGTTACAATGAGCAGTTCTTC
.	.	TRBJ1-5	TRBV5-5	CASSLFPNQPQHF	TGTGCCAGCAGCTTGTTCCCTAATCAGCCCCAGCATTTT
TRBD2	.	TRBJ2-2	TRBV7-2	CASSLERLAGVLGTGELFF	TGTGCCAGCAGCTTAGAAAGACTAGCGGGAGTTTTGGGCACCGGGGAGCTGTTTTTT
.	few	TRBJ1-2	TRBV7-9	CASSLIGGYTF	TGTGCCAGCAGCTTAATAGGTGGCTACACCTTC
.	.	TRBJ2-5	TRBV24-1	CATSDLDPSGADSYQETRYF	TGTGCCACCAGTGATTTGGACCCCTCAGGGGCGGATTCGTACCAAGAGACCCGGTACTTC
TRBD2	.	TRBJ2-1	TRBV20-1	CSARSASGGNYNEQFF	TGCAGTGCTAGGTCGGCTAGCGGGGGCAATTACAATGAGCAGTTCTTC
.	few	TRBJ2-1	TRBV6-2/TRBV6-3	CASSYQPLGSSYNEQFF	TGTGCCAGCAGTTACCAGCCGCTCGGGAGCTCCTACAATGAGCAGTTCTTC
.	.	TRBJ2-3	TRBV6-1	CASARFDADTQYF	TGTGCCAGCGCCAGGTTTGATGCAGATACGCAGTATTTT
TRBD2	.	TRBJ2-1	TRBV20-1	CSATLAGASYNEQFF	TGCAGTGCTACCCTAGCGGGAGCCTCCTACAATGAGCAGTTCTTC
TRBD2	.	TRBJ2-5	TRBV5-1	CASSNSTSGRWETQYF	TGCGCCAGCAGCAACTCGACTAGCGGGAGGTGGGAGACCCAGTACTTC
TRBD2	.	TRBJ2-1	TRBV4-3	CASSQELAGGVSEQFF	TGCGCCAGCAGCCAAGAACTAGCGGGAGGAGTAAGTGAGCAGTTCTTC